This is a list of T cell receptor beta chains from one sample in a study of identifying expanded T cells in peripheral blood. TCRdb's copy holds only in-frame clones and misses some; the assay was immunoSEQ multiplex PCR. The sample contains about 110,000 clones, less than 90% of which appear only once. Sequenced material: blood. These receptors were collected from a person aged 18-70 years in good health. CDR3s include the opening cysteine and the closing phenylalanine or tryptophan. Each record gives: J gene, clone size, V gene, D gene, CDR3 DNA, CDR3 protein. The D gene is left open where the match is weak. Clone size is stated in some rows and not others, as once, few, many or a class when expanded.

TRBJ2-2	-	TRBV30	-	TGTGCCTGGAGTAGAGGGGCCGGGGAGCTGTTTTTT	CAWSRGAGELFF
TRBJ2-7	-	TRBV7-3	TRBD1	TGTGCCAGCAGCCGATCCGGGACAGGGACCTACGAGCAGTACTTC	CASSRSGTGTYEQYF
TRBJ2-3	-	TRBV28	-	TGTGCCAGCAGTTTGGGGTTCTCTAGCACAGATACGCAGTATTTT	CASSLGFSSTDTQYF
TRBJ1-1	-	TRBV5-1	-	TGCGCCAGCAGCCTCCTTGGGGCAGGGTCCCGGGACACTGAAGCTTTCTTT	CASSLLGAGSRDTEAFF
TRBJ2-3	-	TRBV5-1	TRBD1	TGCGCCAGCAGCTTTGACAGGGGGCCCACAGATACGCAGTATTTT	CASSFDRGPTDTQYF
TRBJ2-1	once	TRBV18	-	TGTGCCAGCTCTCCCCGAGTCTATGAGCAGTTCTTC	CASSPRVYEQFF
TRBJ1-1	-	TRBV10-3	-	TGTGCCATCAGTGAGGGGGGCTGGACTGAAGCTTTCTTT	CAISEGGWTEAFF
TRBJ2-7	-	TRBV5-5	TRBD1	TGTGCCAGCAGCCGGTCCGGGACAGGGGGCGAAGAGCAGTACTTC	CASSRSGTGGEEQYF
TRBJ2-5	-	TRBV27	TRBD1	TGTGCCAGCAGTTTAATGGGACAGGGAGGGGAAGAGACCCAGTACTTC	CASSLMGQGGEETQYF
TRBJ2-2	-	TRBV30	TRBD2	TGTGCCTGGCCTTTAGCGGGAGGGAACACCGGGGAGCTGTTTTTT	CAWPLAGGNTGELFF
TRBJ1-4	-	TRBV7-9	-	TGTGCCAGCAGCTTAGGTTTTCGGGGACTTAATGAAAAACTGTTTTTT	CASSLGFRGLNEKLFF
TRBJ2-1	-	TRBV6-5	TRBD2	TGTGCCAGCATCTCCGAGGTAGCGGGCTACAATGAGCAGTTCTTC	CASISEVAGYNEQFF
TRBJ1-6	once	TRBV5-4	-	TGTGCCAGCAGCTTCGTCGGGGACGGAAATTCACCCCTCCACTTT	CASSFVGDGNSPLHF
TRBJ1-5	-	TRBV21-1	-	TGTGCCAGCAGCAAAGCGCTACAGGGGAATAGCAATCAGCCCCAGCATTTT	CASSKALQGNSNQPQHF
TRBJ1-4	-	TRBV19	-	TGTGCCAGTAGCGATCAAGACAATGAAAAACTGTTTTTT	CASSDQDNEKLFF
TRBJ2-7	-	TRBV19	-	TGTGCCAGTAGTATCCCTGCAGGGGTCTACTCCGAGCAGTACTTC	CASSIPAGVYSEQYF
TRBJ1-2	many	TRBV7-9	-	TGTGCCAGCAGCTTAGTTGGGACCAATAACTATGGCTACACCTTC	CASSLVGTNNYGYTF
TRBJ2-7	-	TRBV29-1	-	TGCAGCGTTGGGGACGGATACTCCTACGAGCAGTACTTC	CSVGDGYSYEQYF
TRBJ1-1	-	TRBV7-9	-	TGTGCCAGCAGCTTAATGGCCGGGGCTGAAGCTTTCTTT	CASSLMAGAEAFF
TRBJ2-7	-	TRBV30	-	TGTGCCTGGAGTGGACAGCTCTACGAGCAGTACTTC	CAWSGQLYEQYF
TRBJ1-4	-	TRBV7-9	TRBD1	TGTGCCAGCACCTTCGGGACAGTAAATGAAAAACTGTTTTTT	CASTFGTVNEKLFF
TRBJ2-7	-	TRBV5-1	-	TGCGCCAGCAGCTTGTCTGGCCAGCGGTCCTCCTACGAGCAGTACTTC	CASSLSGQRSSYEQYF